This passage covers 2 T cell receptor beta chains from one sample sequenced in a study of response to subunit inactivated influenza vaccine. TCRdb re-analysed the RT-PCR reads in MiXCR, keeping a single row per CDR3 protein. The sample includes hundreds of thousands of distinct CDR3 sequences, about 15% of them seen just once. The material sequenced was CD4+ T cells sorted from PBMCs, taken roughly 24 months after vaccination. The receptors stem from a man aged 50-75 years who received an inactivated influenza vaccine.

The V gene is TRBV4-2, the J gene TRBJ2-2, with 8 bases fitting TRBD1. Trimming removed 0 bases from V and 4 bases from J; junction bases left unmatched: 7. This CDR3 spans 17 amino acids. Germline values: CDR1 LGHNA, CDR2 YNFKEQ. CDR3 nucleotides: TGTGCCAGCAGCCAAGATCGAAGGGGGACAGGCACCGGGGAGCTGTTTTTT. It translates to CASSQDRRGTGTGELFF.

CDR3 bases: TGTGCCAGCTCACCTCGGACAGGGGGCGGAGAAAAACTGTTTTTT. Translating it yields CASSPRTGGGEKLFF. The chain carries TRBV18 and TRBJ1-4; 11 nucleotides align to TRBD1. The V gene end was trimmed by 3 bases and the J gene end by 8 bases; junction bases not matched to a gene: 5. This CDR3 is built from 15 residues. The germline V gene has CDR1 KGHSH and CDR2 LQKENI. Full variable domain (outside the CDR3, taken from reference TRBV18 and TRBJ1-4): NAGVMQNPRHLVRRRGQEARLRCSPMKGHSHVYWYRQLPEEGLKFMVYLQKENIIDESGMPKERFSAEFPKEGPSILRIQQVVRGDSAAYFCASSPRTGGGEKLFFGSGTQLSVL.